This entry is about one T cell receptor (beta chain). The data originate from a study of T cells after somatic rescue of genetic block. Sequencing used immunoSEQ multiplex PCR; TCRdb keeps in-frame clones, though not all of them. The sample records roughly 120,000 clones, around nine tenths being singletons. Germline V gene lookup returns CDR1 SGHVS and CDR2 FNYEAQ. The V and J ends lost 0 bases and 7 bases, in that order; junction bases with no gene match: 4. The CDR3 loop spans 14 amino acids. The specimen sequenced was peripheral blood mononuclear cells (PBMCs). The chain couples TRBV7-6 to TRBJ2-7; 9 nucleotides match TRBD1. The TCR was taken from a woman between 18 and 30 years old. CDR3 nucleotides: TGTGCCAGCAGCTTAGCCAACAGGGGGCAAGAGCAGTACTTC. This translates into CASSLANRGQEQYF.